A single T cell receptor (beta chain) is shown here with its context. Antigen unknown. The data belong to a study of T-cell memory formation after mild COVID-19. Study summary: TCR clusters mostly belonged to single donors.

Findings and caveats of the study: Pre-infection memory harbored some responding clones, suggesting cross-reactive memory joined.

This CDR3 comprises 18 residues. Losses at the gene ends were 3 bases for V and 4 bases for J; bases not matched to a gene: 15. CDR1 is LNHNV, CDR2 YYDKDF, per germline (reference sequence). One entry per CDR3 protein, called by TCRdb with MiXCR from the 5' RACE reads. The sample carries roughly 480,000 distinct CDR3 sequences, around 25% recorded once. This TCR derives from an adult woman who had mild COVID-19 (a few samples of this study predate the infection). Cell type and time point are not known. The chain carries TRBV15 and TRBJ1-5; 7 bases match TRBD1. Source material: PBMCs or a T cell subset sorted from them (not recorded which). CDR3 loop: CATSSEFRDSKGNQPQHF. The DNA of the CDR3 is TGTGCCACCAGCAGCGAATTCCGGGACAGCAAGGGGAATCAGCCCCAGCATTTT.